The 10 T cell receptor beta chains below all came from one sample that was sequenced in a study of T cells in Graves' hyperthyroidism and ophthalmopathy. The TCR beta CDR3 regions underwent amplification using RNA transcripts as the source. An initial round of RT-PCR targeting the TCR CDR3 relied on the HTBI primer set. TCRdb reprocessed the multiplex PCR reads with MiXCR, giving one entry per CDR3 protein. The sample gives a few hundred thousand distinct CDR3 sequences, approximately 15% of which show up once; about 30% is in the top ten. The sequenced sample consisted of blood. Receptors originate from a woman aged 18-29 years with Graves' hyperthyroidism that later progressed to Graves' ophthalmopathy.

This clonotype was detected ten times or more. The rearrangement links TRBV27 to TRBJ1-1; TRBD1 matches 9 bases. V shed 4 bases, J shed 3 bases, and the junction held 3 bases outside the gene matches. There are 14 residues in the CDR3. Germline loops: CDR1 MNHEY, CDR2 SMNVEV (reference sequence). CDR3 nucleotides: TGTGCCAGCAGTTCGGGACAGGGCTACACTGAAGCTTTCTTT. Translating it yields CASSSGQGYTEAFF.

The V call is TRBV20-1, the J call TRBJ2-5; 8 nucleotides line up with TRBD1. Germline CDR1 reads DFQATT; CDR2 reads SNEGSKA (reference sequence). Unmatched junction bases numbered 12, after V lost 4 bases and J lost 2 bases. The CDR3 totals 16 residues. The chain's CDR3 is CSANLGQGWGQETQYF. The CDR3 region has the DNA TGCAGTGCTAACCTTGGACAGGGATGGGGGCAAGAGACCCAGTACTTC.

The chain has TRBV28 and TRBJ1-2; TRBD1 agrees at 9 bases. Germline V gives CDR1 MDHEN, CDR2 SYDVKM. J lost 3 bases, V lost 6 bases, and 17 bases had no gene match. This CDR3 region has 18 residues. CDR3 loop: CASSRLPGQGKGDYGYTF. The DNA for the CDR3 is TGTGCCAGCAGCCGACTTCCGGGACAGGGCAAGGGGGACTATGGCTACACCTTC.

This chain connects TRBV20-1 to TRBJ2-5, with TRBD2 matching over 9 bases. Germline trimming cut 3 bases from V and 4 bases from J; bases unmatched to any gene: 3. Looked up from germline, CDR1 is DFQATT and CDR2 is SNEGSKA (reference sequence). CDR3 length equals 13 residues. CDR3 in amino acids: CSASRTSVETQYF. CDR3 nucleotides: TGCAGTGCTAGTAGGACTAGCGTAGAGACCCAGTACTTC.

Concerning this clonotype: A much larger clone differs from this one at a single base, so this may be a read error. The chain carries TRBV28 and TRBJ2-3; TRBD2 matches 12 bases. This CDR3 comprises 18 residues. Germline-derived CDR1 and CDR2 are MDHEN and SYDVKM. The CDR3 DNA reads as TGTGCCGGCAGTCATTCGGGACTAGCGGGCCTTCCAACAGATACGCAGTATTTT. It translates to CAGSHSGLAGLPTDTQYF.

This clonotype was counted at least ten times. The chain couples TRBV7-2 to TRBJ1-5, with 12 bases matching TRBD1. The CDR3 loop spans 17 amino acids. V lost 1 base to trimming and J lost 2 bases; unmatched junction nucleotides: 3. CDR1 SGHTA and CDR2 FQGNSA come from the germline V gene. In nucleotides, the CDR3 is TGTGCCAGCAGCTTAGTGGGACAGGGGGCGGGCAATCAGCCCCAGCATTTT. This translates into CASSLVGQGAGNQPQHF. The entire variable domain, with the rest obtained from reference TRBV7-2 and TRBJ1-5, is as follows: GAGVSQSPSNKVTEKGKDVELRCDPISGHTALYWYRQSLGQGLEFLIYFQGNSAPDKSGLPSDRFSAERTGGSVSTLTIQRTQQEDSAVYLCASSLVGQGAGNQPQHFGDGTRLSIL.

There are many counts of this clonotype. The CDR3 sequence is CAVQGAADTQYF. In DNA, the CDR3 is TGTGCCGTACAGGGTGCGGCAGATACGCAGTATTTT. The chain has TRBV10-3 and TRBJ2-3, with a weak D call TRBD1 (6 bases). Per germline, CDR1 ENHRY and CDR2 SYGVKD. This CDR3 spans 12 amino acids. The ends were cut back, 11 bases at V and 4 bases at J, with 13 bases in the middle.

This clonotype was seen a few times. The chain has TRBV6-1 and TRBJ2-7; TRBD2 matches at 11 bases. CDR3 length: 15 residues. Germline loops: CDR1 MNHNS, CDR2 SASEGT. Unmatched junction bases numbered 13, after V lost 6 bases and J lost 9 bases. In nucleotides, the CDR3 is TGTGCCAGCAGCCCACTAGCGGGAGATCTCAAGGGGCAGTACTTC. Translating it yields CASSPLAGDLKGQYF.

This clonotype was detected many times. The rearrangement uses TRBV28 and TRBJ2-1; D ambiguous. The V end was cut by 7 bases, the J end by 9 bases, with 16 bases between. The CDR3 runs 13 residues. CDR1 and CDR2 from the germline V gene are MDHEN and SYDVKM. The CDR3: CASNLSKGPEQFF. DNA for the CDR3: TGTGCCAGCAACCTCTCCAAGGGTCCTGAGCAGTTCTTC.

This clonotype occurred many times. The chain carries TRBV29-1 and TRBJ2-5; 16 bases map to TRBD2. The V and J ends lost 6 bases and 2 bases, in that order; junction bases with no gene match: 3. The CDR3 contains 15 residues. Germline CDR1 and CDR2: SQVTM and ANQGSEA. CDR3 sequence reads: CSVGTSGRAQETQYF. The CDR3 region has the DNA TGCAGCGTGGGGACTAGCGGGAGGGCACAAGAGACCCAGTACTTC. Drawing the rest from reference TRBV29-1 and TRBJ2-5, the complete variable domain is SAVISQKPSRDICQRGTSLTIQCQVDSQVTMMFWYRQQPGQSLTLIATANQGSEATYESGFVIDKFPISRPNLTFSTLTVSNMSPEDSSIYLCSVGTSGRAQETQYFGPGTRLLVL.